What follows are 22 T cell receptor beta chains derived from one specimen sequenced in a study of cytomegalovirus exposure and HLA in healthy donors. The PCR made use of 60 Vbeta and 13 Jbeta primers. Here immunoSEQ multiplex PCR was the method, and the copy in TCRdb shows in-frame clones only, minus some. The table includes some 180,000 clones, around 75% detected once. Sequencing input: PBMCs. These receptors were obtained from a male donor in good health and CMV-seronegative.

The V call is TRBV27, the J call TRBJ1-4, with a tentative D call TRBD1 (6 bases). CDR1 and CDR2 from the germline V gene are MNHEY and SMNVEV (reference sequence). V was cut by 4 bases and J by 4 bases, with 10 bases left in between. The CDR3 extends over 14 amino acids. The CDR3: CASSSDRYNEKLFF. The DNA for the CDR3 is TGTGCCAGCAGTTCGGACAGATATAATGAAAAACTGTTTTTT.

Details on this clone: A junction end diverges from the germline sequence, so it may reflect a read error. The rearrangement links TRBV18 to TRBJ2-7; D is perhaps TRBD2 (7 bases). The CDR3 is 14 amino acids. Germline values: CDR1 KGHSH, CDR2 LQKENI. This CDR3 reads CASSPEGGIYERYF. The CDR3 DNA follows: TGTGCCAGCTCACCAGAGGGGGGGATCTACGAGCGGTACTTC.

In DNA form, the CDR3 reads TGTGCCAGCAGCGCGCCGGGACTAGCGGGGGACAATGAGCAGTTCTTC. It codes for CASSAPGLAGDNEQFF. V gene TRBV9 combines with J gene TRBJ2-1; 14 positions agree with TRBD2. This CDR3 is 16 amino acids long. Germline CDR1 reads SGDLS; CDR2 reads YYNGEE. The V and J ends lost 3 bases and 5 bases, in that order; junction bases with no gene match: 4. Together with reference TRBV9 and TRBJ2-1, the CDR3 gives the full variable domain: DSGVTQTPKHLITATGQRVTLRCSPRSGDLSVYWYQQSLDQGLQFLIQYYNGEERAKGNILERFSAQQFPDLHSELNLSSLELGDSALYFCASSAPGLAGDNEQFFGPGTRLTVL.

This chain joins TRBV7-2 and TRBJ1-1; TRBD1 aligns across 11 bases. The CDR3 spans 16 residues. The germline V gene has CDR1 SGHTA and CDR2 FQGNSA. Trimming at V came to 3 bases and at J to 3 bases, leaving 6 bases not matched to a gene. The CDR3 reads CASSFAGTGGHTEAFF. The CDR3 DNA reads as TGTGCCAGCAGCTTTGCCGGGACAGGGGGACACACTGAAGCTTTCTTT.

V usage is TRBV6-5 and J usage is TRBJ1-2; TRBD1 aligns across 8 bases. The junction had 7 bases not matched to a gene; V was cut back by 8 bases and J by 2 bases. Germline V CDR1 and CDR2: MNHEY, SVGAGI. The CDR3 length is 14 residues. CDR3 in amino acids: CASSRQGLNYGYTF. The CDR3 DNA sequence: TGTGCCAGCTCCAGACAGGGGCTAAACTATGGCTACACCTTC.

V usage is TRBV21-1 and J usage is TRBJ2-5; whether TRBD1, the table's D call, matches the DNA was not checked. TRBV21-1 is noted as a pseudogene. This CDR3 region has 15 residues. DNA for the CDR3: TGTGCCAGCAGCAAACTGGACAGAGACAAAGAGACCCAGTACTTC. The encoded protein is CASSKLDRDKETQYF.

The chain combines TRBV7-9 with TRBJ2-1; the match to TRBD1 covers 7 bases. With 5 bases clipped from V and 0 bases from J, the junction kept 16 bases outside the gene matches. In germline, CDR1 is SEHNR, CDR2 FQNEAQ (reference sequence). This CDR3 spans 19 amino acids. The CDR3 sequence: CASSPRPTGPFDSYNEQFF. DNA of the CDR3: TGTGCCAGCAGCCCCCGCCCGACAGGGCCTTTCGACTCCTACAATGAGCAGTTCTTC. The full variable domain, completed using reference TRBV7-9 and TRBJ2-1, is DTGVSQNPRHKITKRGQNVTFRCDPISEHNRLYWYRQTLGQGPEFLTYFQNEAQLEKSRLLSDRFSAERPKGSFSTLEIQRTEQGDSAMYLCASSPRPTGPFDSYNEQFFGPGTRLTVL.

The chain is built from TRBV19 and TRBJ2-3; D perhaps matches TRBD2 (6 bases). Per germline, CDR1 LNHDA and CDR2 SQIVND (reference sequence). This CDR3 is 15 amino acids long. Trimming removed 2 bases at V and 5 bases at J, with 14 bases between. The CDR3 DNA reads TGTGCCAGTAGTATAACCCCCCAGGGAGGAGATACGCAGTATTTT. Translating gives CASSITPQGGDTQYF.

This clone was observed once. This chain links TRBV10-3 with TRBJ2-7; D is uncertain. Trimming shortened V by 3 bases and J by 1 base, and 7 bases separated the two germline ends. There are 13 residues in the CDR3. Germline V gene sequence: CDR1 ENHRY, CDR2 SYGVKD. CDR3 sequence reads: CAISENTSYEQYF. In DNA, the CDR3 is TGTGCCATCAGTGAAAATACATCCTACGAGCAGTACTTC.

The genes are TRBV5-1 and TRBJ2-5, with a tentative D call TRBD2 (7 bases). The germline V and J ends were trimmed by 3 bases and 4 bases, with 22 bases remaining between them. Germline-derived CDR1 and CDR2 are SGHRS and YFSETQ. CDR3 length: 17 residues. The CDR3 reads CASSYGQGRAQGETQYF. The CDR3 region has the DNA TGCGCCAGCAGCTACGGGCAGGGGAGGGCGCAGGGAGAGACCCAGTACTTC.

This rearrangement joins TRBV29-1 to TRBJ2-2; D is perhaps TRBD1 (5 bases). Trimming left V 7 bases short and J 0 bases short, with 15 bases between. The germline gives CDR1 SQVTM, CDR2 ANQGSEA. This CDR3 spans 15 amino acids. CDR3 sequence: CSAITDRSNTGELFF. DNA of the CDR3: TGCAGCGCCATAACAGACAGATCGAACACCGGGGAGCTGTTTTTT.

This chain joins TRBV7-9 and TRBJ1-4, with D perhaps TRBD1 (5 bases). Looked up from germline, CDR1 is SEHNR and CDR2 is FQNEAQ (reference sequence). The CDR3 is made up of 15 amino acids. V lost 7 bases and J lost 11, with 23 bases in between. The CDR3 DNA reads as TGTGCCAGCACCAACCCGGGGGGGGGAAGAAGGAAACTGTTTTTT. This sequence encodes CASTNPGGGRRKLFF. The entire variable domain, with the rest obtained from reference TRBV7-9 and TRBJ1-4, is as follows: DTGVSQNPRHKITKRGQNVTFRCDPISEHNRLYWYRQTLGQGPEFLTYFQNEAQLEKSRLLSDRFSAERPKGSFSTLEIQRTEQGDSAMYLCASTNPGGGRRKLFFGSGTQLSVL.

The chain carries TRBV7-2 and TRBJ1-1; D is perhaps TRBD1 (5 bases). This CDR3 has 15 residues. CDR1 is SGHTA, CDR2 FQGNSA, per germline. Trimming removed 5 bases at V and 3 bases at J, with 16 bases between. The CDR3 here is CASSPGAGGYTEAFF. CDR3 sequence (DNA): TGTGCCAGCAGCCCGGGTGCGGGGGGATACACTGAAGCTTTCTTT.

The rearrangement links TRBV4-1 to TRBJ1-2; D may be TRBD1 (6 bases). The CDR3 runs to 14 residues. V was pared by 1 base and J by 7 bases, with 13 bases between. Per germline, CDR1 MGHRA and CDR2 YSYEKL. The CDR3 DNA is TGCGCCAGCAGCCAAGGGGGTCAGGGGACTGGCTACACCTTC. Translated, it gives CASSQGGQGTGYTF.

This chain uses TRBV4-3 with TRBJ1-6; 11 bases match TRBD1. CDR1 and CDR2 from the germline V gene are LGHNA and YSLEER. The CDR3 spans 19 residues. V dropped 1 base and J dropped 5; count of bases not matched to a gene: 10. DNA of the CDR3: TGCGCCAGCAGCCAAGGGACAGGGGGCGCCAATTTCGATAATTCACCCCTCCACTTT. Its protein is CASSQGTGGANFDNSPLHF.

In its sample, this clone was seen once. V and J are TRBV13 and TRBJ2-1; 8 bases are a match to TRBD2. The CDR3 has 17 amino acids. The germline V gene encodes CDR1 PRHDT and CDR2 FYEKMQ (reference sequence). The trim removed 4 bases at V and 9 bases at J, leaving 17 bases unmatched. This CDR3 reads CASSYALGGASLSEQFF. The CDR3 DNA sequence: TGTGCCAGCAGCTACGCCCTCGGGGGGGCTTCACTCAGTGAGCAGTTCTTC.

This sequence joins TRBV7-9 and TRBJ1-2; perhaps TRBD1 as D (5 bases). Germline V gives CDR1 SEHNR, CDR2 FQNEAQ (reference sequence). Between the trimmed V and J ends, which lost 4 bases and 4 bases, there was a span of 19 bases. This CDR3 has 16 amino acids. The CDR3 loop reads CASSSPRVQDLYGYTF. As DNA, the CDR3 is TGTGCCAGCAGCTCACCGCGCGTACAGGATCTCTATGGCTACACCTTC.

V usage is TRBV7-2 and J usage is TRBJ2-3; 7 nucleotides match TRBD1. CDR3 length equals 13 residues. V was clipped by 5 bases and J by 5 bases; unmatched bases: 4. Germline V gene lookup returns CDR1 SGHTA and CDR2 FQGNSA. CDR3 DNA: TGTGCCAGCAGCGGGCAGGGGGTAGATACGCAGTATTTT. Its protein product is CASSGQGVDTQYF.

This rearrangement joins TRBV27 to TRBJ2-7; 10 bases fit TRBD1. Germline V CDR1 and CDR2: MNHEY, SMNVEV (reference sequence). The CDR3 length is 14 residues. The trim removed 6 bases at V and 2 bases at J, leaving 4 bases unmatched. The CDR3 loop reads CASSRTGGTYEQYF. In nucleotides, the CDR3 is TGTGCCAGCAGCAGGACAGGGGGAACCTACGAGCAGTACTTC.

The V call is TRBV9, the J call TRBJ2-3, with 7 nucleotides matching TRBD1. The CDR3 spans 15 residues. Germline values: CDR1 SGDLS, CDR2 YYNGEE. The V and J ends lost 0 bases and 5 bases, in that order; junction bases with no gene match: 6. The CDR3 is CASSVAWAGGDTQYF. In DNA form, the CDR3 reads TGTGCCAGCAGCGTAGCTTGGGCAGGGGGAGATACGCAGTATTTT.

Regarding this clone: One junction end disagrees with the germline gene, perhaps due to a read error. The chain recombines TRBV7-7 with TRBJ2-1; 9 nucleotides align to TRBD1. Per the germline V gene, CDR1 is SSHAT and CDR2 is FNYEAQ (reference sequence). This CDR3 contains 15 residues. The chain's CDR3 is CASSPGTGTRYEQFF. CDR3 in DNA: TGTGCTAGCAGCCCCGGGACAGGGACACGCTATGAGCAGTTCTTC.

This chain joins TRBV11-2 and TRBJ2-3, with 8 bases fitting TRBD2. The V gene end was trimmed by 8 bases and the J gene end by 5 bases; junction bases not matched to a gene: 9. CDR1 and CDR2 (germline): SGHAT, FQNNGV. CDR3 length: 14 amino acids. CDR3 sequence (DNA): TGTGCCAGCCGACGTAGGGCGGGGGGAGATACGCAGTATTTT. This translates into CASRRRAGGDTQYF.